Sequencing of this TCR beta chain was carried out in a study of a mutant IDH1 vaccine in newly diagnosed glioma. The overall study: Either 4-6 weeks after radiotherapy alone or alongside temozolomide, vaccination was begun. Of the patients given treatment, about 62% were male and 37.5% were female, and a mean age of around 38 years was recorded. Previous care, which was radiotherapy, temozolomide, or both, most often involved both.

Concerning this clone itself: Its matching antigen is unknown.

Germline values: CDR1 GTSNPN, CDR2 SVGIG (reference sequence). The CDR3 length is 15 residues. Trimming pared 2 bases from V and 0 bases from J, leaving 11 bases between. TCRdb's table, derived via immunoSEQ multiplex PCR, lists solely in-frame clones and lacks some. The sample has 56,000 or so clones, over 70% seen once; the top ten hold approximately 5.3%. Noted time point: week 47, end of study. The investigators gave 300 ug of mutant IDH1 20-mer peptide in each vaccine dose, together with topical imiquimod. Sequenced here: PBMCs, sampled from a glioma patient whose treatment included an IDH1 peptide vaccine. The clonotype comes from a man aged 45-60 years with glioma. The genes are TRBV30 and TRBJ1-3; TRBD1 is a possible D gene (5 bases). The CDR3: CAWSPTVYSGNTIYF. The CDR3 nucleotides read TGTGCCTGGAGTCCGACAGTTTACTCTGGAAACACCATATATTTT.